The 22 T cell receptor beta chains in this list originate from one sample, sequenced in a study of shared clonotypes between healthy human individuals. Naive CD8 cells comprised CD45RO-negative, CCR7-positively selected cells, excluding terminally differentiated effector memory CD45RA+ cells. The method was immunoSEQ multiplex PCR; TCRdb's version includes in-frame clones alone and lacks a portion of them. The sample has around 2.1 million clones, about 92% seen once. The sequenced material came from naive CD8+ T cells from PBMCs. The receptors here all came from a young man in good health. Some clones in this sample may be carry-over from other donors' samples.

The J gene is TRBJ2-5, the V gene TRBV5-1; the D is unclear. The V end lost 3 bases, the J end lost 5 bases, and 8 bases lay between the germline ends. This CDR3 is built from 12 residues. CDR1 is SGHRS, CDR2 YFSETQ, per germline. This chain's CDR3 is CASSSTPETQYF. CDR3 nucleotide sequence: TGCGCCAGCAGCTCGACGCCGGAGACCCAGTACTTC.

The sample holds one count of this clone. V gene TRBV2 combines with J gene TRBJ2-7; D remains unclear. Germline V gives CDR1 SNHLY, CDR2 FYNNEI. This CDR3 has 14 amino acids. Trimming left V 0 bases short and J 2 bases short, with 8 bases between. The CDR3, as DNA: TGTGCCAGCAGTGAAGCCCCCGGTGCCTACGAGCAGTACTTC. Its translation is CASSEAPGAYEQYF.

V usage is TRBV30 and J usage is TRBJ2-2; D is perhaps TRBD1 (5 bases). Looked up from germline, CDR1 is GTSNPN and CDR2 is SVGIG (reference sequence). Trimming took off 0 bases at V and 2 bases at J, with 10 bases between the two ends. The CDR3 loop spans 15 amino acids. CDR3 in amino acids: CAWSVGRINTGELFF. CDR3 DNA sequence: TGTGCCTGGAGTGTGGGGCGAATCAACACCGGGGAGCTGTTTTTT.

CDR3 sequence (DNA): TGCAGCGCTGGACAGGCGGCTAACTATGGCTACACCTTC. Translation: CSAGQAANYGYTF. V is TRBV29-1 and J is TRBJ1-2, with TRBD1 matching 7 bases. CDR1 and CDR2 from the germline V gene are SQVTM and ANQGSEA. The CDR3 is 13 residues long. The V segment lost 7 bases and the J segment 0 bases; nucleotides outside the gene matches: 5. Full variable domain (outside the CDR3, taken from reference TRBV29-1 and TRBJ1-2): SAVISQKPSRDICQRGTSLTIQCQVDSQVTMMFWYRQQPGQSLTLIATANQGSEATYESGFVIDKFPISRPNLTFSTLTVSNMSPEDSSIYLCSAGQAANYGYTFGSGTRLTVV.

The rearrangement uses TRBV6-1 and TRBJ1-5; D gene unclear. Trimming cost V 3 bases and J 5 bases, with 2 bases left between them. The CDR3 runs 11 residues. The germline V gene encodes CDR1 MNHNS and CDR2 SASEGT. CDR3 amino acids: CASSDDQPQHF. The CDR3 region has the DNA TGTGCCAGCAGTGACGATCAGCCCCAGCATTTT.

The CDR3, as DNA: TGTGCCAGCAGCTTGTACTTATCGGACAGCACAGATACGCAGTATTTT. Its protein product is CASSLYLSDSTDTQYF. The chain joins TRBV13 to TRBJ2-3; unclear D gene. This CDR3 comprises 16 residues. The V end lost 3 bases, the J end lost 0 bases, and 13 bases lay between the germline ends. Germline CDR1 is PRHDT and CDR2 is FYEKMQ (reference sequence).

On this clone itself: The same CDR3 arises from other DNA sequences in this sample as well. The V call is TRBV27, the J call TRBJ2-7; D perhaps matches TRBD1 (5 bases). The CDR3 sequence is 14 residues long. Germline values: CDR1 MNHEY, CDR2 SMNVEV (reference sequence). V shed 3 bases and J shed 1 base, with 10 bases lying between them. CDR3 sequence (DNA): TGTGCCAGCAGTTTCCGCCAGGGTTCCTACGAGCAGTACTTC. Translating it yields CASSFRQGSYEQYF.

The chain uses TRBV28 and TRBJ2-7; TRBD2 might be the D (5 bases). Looked up from germline, CDR1 is MDHEN and CDR2 is SYDVKM. The CDR3 extends over 15 amino acids. V lost 2 bases to trimming and J lost 0 bases, with 11 bases between them. The CDR3 coding sequence is TGTGCCAGCAGTTTAGAGCGGTGGAGCTCCTACGAGCAGTACTTC. Its protein is CASSLERWSSYEQYF.

The sample holds one count of this clone. V is TRBV28 and J is TRBJ2-4; 7 bases line up with TRBD1. The CDR3 sequence is 14 residues long. Germline-derived CDR1 and CDR2 are MDHEN and SYDVKM. The trim removed 4 bases at V and 1 base at J, leaving 1 base unmatched. CDR3 in DNA: TGTGCCAGCAGTTCACAGGGGGCCAAAAACATTCAGTACTTC. This gives the protein CASSSQGAKNIQYF.

The V gene is TRBV9, the J gene TRBJ2-3, with 14 bases lining up with TRBD2. V dropped 3 bases and J dropped 5; count of bases not matched to a gene: 5. Germline V CDR1 and CDR2: SGDLS, YYNGEE. The CDR3 has 16 amino acids. CDR3 sequence (DNA): TGTGCCAGCAGCGCCGGGACTAGCGGGAGTGGAGATACGCAGTATTTT. This gives the protein CASSAGTSGSGDTQYF. The full variable domain, its missing parts supplied by reference TRBV9 and TRBJ2-3, is DSGVTQTPKHLITATGQRVTLRCSPRSGDLSVYWYQQSLDQGLQFLIQYYNGEERAKGNILERFSAQQFPDLHSELNLSSLELGDSALYFCASSAGTSGSGDTQYFGPGTRLTVL.

The V and J genes are TRBV29-1 and TRBJ2-1, with no clear D. Trimming stripped 7 bases from V and 0 bases from J, with 10 bases between. The CDR3 consists of 13 residues. Germline assignment: CDR1 SQVTM and CDR2 ANQGSEA. CDR3 sequence (DNA): TGCAGCGCCCAAACGGGCTCCTACAATGAGCAGTTCTTC. Protein: CSAQTGSYNEQFF.

The V and J genes are TRBV28 and TRBJ2-5; D is ambiguous. This CDR3 is built from 14 residues. The V end lost 5 bases, the J end lost 1 base, and 11 bases lay between the germline ends. In germline, CDR1 is MDHEN, CDR2 SYDVKM. The CDR3 DNA sequence: TGTGCCAGCAGTGCTGGAGTATTCCAAGAGACCCAGTACTTC. Translated: CASSAGVFQETQYF.

This clone was recorded only once. Different DNA sequences within this sample yield the same CDR3. The chain links TRBV9 to TRBJ2-7; D is perhaps TRBD1 or TRBD2 (7 bases each). In germline, CDR1 is SGDLS, CDR2 YYNGEE. Deletions cut 4 bases from V and 0 bases from J, with 14 bases between. The CDR3 length is 15 residues. The CDR3 nucleotides are TGTGCCAGCAGCCCAGGGGGGGGTCCCTCCTACGAGCAGTACTTC. Encoded protein: CASSPGGGPSYEQYF.

The chain carries TRBV9 and TRBJ1-1; no clear D gene. Germline-derived CDR1 and CDR2 are SGDLS and YYNGEE. The CDR3 has 12 residues. V lost 1 base to trimming and J lost 7 bases, with 8 bases between them. DNA of the CDR3: TGTGCCAGCAGCGTAAACAAGGATGAAGCTTTCTTT. Protein sequence: CASSVNKDEAFF. Full variable domain (remainder filled in from reference TRBV9 and TRBJ1-1): DSGVTQTPKHLITATGQRVTLRCSPRSGDLSVYWYQQSLDQGLQFLIQYYNGEERAKGNILERFSAQQFPDLHSELNLSSLELGDSALYFCASSVNKDEAFFGQGTRLTVV.

The rearrangement uses TRBV11-2 and TRBJ2-4, with D possibly being TRBD2 (6 bases). The CDR3 runs 15 residues. The germline CDR1 and CDR2 sequences are SGHAT and FQNNGV. Trimming took off 6 bases at V and 7 bases at J, with 19 bases between the two ends. The CDR3 reads CASSSHPGVVNIQYF. In DNA, the CDR3 is TGTGCCAGCAGTTCCCACCCGGGGGTCGTCAACATTCAGTACTTC.

Concerning this clone itself: Additional DNA sequences in this sample encode the identical CDR3. The rearrangement uses TRBV5-6 and TRBJ1-1, with no clear D. Trimming stripped 0 bases from V and 1 base from J, with 4 bases between. The V gene's germline CDR1 is SGHDT and CDR2 YYEEEE. The CDR3 has 13 amino acids. The DNA for the CDR3 is TGTGCCAGCAGCTTGGCCGCGAACACTGAAGCTTTCTTT. Amino acids: CASSLAANTEAFF.

This rearrangement joins TRBV27 to TRBJ2-7; TRBD2 might be the D (7 bases). V was trimmed by 6 bases and J by 4 bases, leaving 25 bases between them. Germline values: CDR1 MNHEY, CDR2 SMNVEV (reference sequence). This CDR3 comprises 17 residues. CDR3 protein: CASSPTIIGGGEYEQYF. The CDR3 DNA reads as TGTGCCAGCAGCCCCACTATCATAGGGGGGGGTGAGTACGAGCAGTACTTC.

The genes are TRBV6-5 and TRBJ1-2; unclear D gene. This CDR3 is 15 amino acids long. V was cut by 0 bases and J by 4 bases, with 12 bases left in between. CDR1 is MNHEY and CDR2 is SVGAGI in the germline V gene. The CDR3 loop is CASSYSNGRSYGYTF. Written as DNA, the CDR3 is TGTGCCAGCAGTTACTCGAATGGCAGAAGCTATGGCTACACCTTC.

The CDR3 region has the DNA TGCGCCAGCAGCCAAGATCCCCGGGACAGGATTCTGGGCTACACCTTC. Translation gives CASSQDPRDRILGYTF. The V call is TRBV4-3, the J call TRBJ1-2, with 8 bases lining up with TRBD1. The germline V gene encodes CDR1 LGHNA and CDR2 YSLEER. V lost 0 bases, J lost 8 bases, and 11 bases stayed unmatched. This CDR3 region has 16 residues.

Only a few counts were recorded for this clone. The genes are TRBV7-9 and TRBJ1-2; perhaps TRBD1 as D (5 bases). The V end was cut by 3 bases, the J end by 8 bases, with 16 bases between. In germline, CDR1 is SEHNR, CDR2 FQNEAQ (reference sequence). The CDR3 runs 14 residues. The CDR3 region has the DNA TGTGCCAGCAGCTTCGGTCAGGGCTTGTTAGGCTACACCTTC. This translates into CASSFGQGLLGYTF.

V and J are TRBV27 and TRBJ2-5; tentatively, D is TRBD1 or TRBD2 (7 bases each). V shed 4 bases and J shed 5 bases, with 26 bases lying between them. CDR3 length equals 18 residues. Germline CDR1 and CDR2: MNHEY and SMNVEV (reference sequence). CDR3 coding DNA: TGTGCCAGCAGTTCCCCCGGGGGCGGGAGCGAACAGGGGGAGACCCAGTACTTC. Translation: CASSSPGGGSEQGETQYF.

This clone was seen only a few times. This sample includes further DNA sequences coding for the same CDR3. The CDR3 DNA reads TGTGCCAGCAGCTTAGTGGGACCCTCCTACGAGCAGTACTTC. It is translated as CASSLVGPSYEQYF. V and J are TRBV7-2 and TRBJ2-7; D tentatively reads TRBD1 or TRBD2 (5 bases each). V dropped 1 base and J dropped 0 bases, with 7 bases sitting between them. The germline V gene has CDR1 SGHTA and CDR2 FQGNSA. This CDR3 has 14 amino acids.